One sample yielded the 7 T cell receptor beta chains listed below, sequenced in a study of Tregs in tolerant kidney transplant recipients. The nonmyeloablative bone marrow transplants came from related graft donors, with transient mixed chimerism. Profiled with immunoSEQ multiplex PCR; TCRdb holds only in-frame clones, not every one. Recorded for this sample: about 14,000 clones. Material: CD8+ T cells from blood (PBMCs), obtained 6 months after the transplant. All receptors derive from a human patient who received a combined kidney and bone marrow transplant. Some of the T cells might come from the graft donor.

On this clone: The observed sequence ends 3 residues before the CDR3 terminus, with the missing tail filled in from the germline J gene. V usage is TRBV29-1 and J usage is TRBJ2-5, with no clear D. This CDR3 contains 13 residues. With 5 bases removed from V and 3 bases from J, the gap between germline ends came to 13 bases. The germline V gene has CDR1 SQVTM and CDR2 ANQGSEA. CDR3 sequence reads: CSVQPPREETQYF. The sequenced CDR3 bases are TGCAGCGTTCAACCCCCCCGGGAAGAGACC.

The DNA read from the CDR3 is TGTGCCAGCAGCTCCAAAGAGACC. Residues: CASSSKET. The CDR3 in full is CASSSKETQYF. The chain joins TRBV13 to TRBJ2-5, with no clear D. With the read ending 3 residues before the CDR3 end, the germline J gene is used to fill in that end. Germline CDR1 and CDR2: PRHDT and FYEKMQ (reference sequence). Trimming removed 4 bases from V and 3 bases from J, with 3 bases in between. CDR3 length: 11 amino acids.

As regards this clone: The read ends 3 residues early relative to the CDR3; the germline J gene fills the gap. The rearrangement links TRBV19 to TRBJ2-7, with unresolved D. The CDR3 runs 13 residues. The V end was cut by 4 bases, the J end by 5 bases, with 12 bases between. Per germline, CDR1 LNHDA and CDR2 SQIVND (reference sequence). The covered CDR3 bases are TGTGCCAGTAGTAGCCCCCTAGGAGACGAG. The encoded protein is CASSSPLGDE. The entire CDR3 reads CASSSPLGDEQYF. The variable domain in full, with the rest retrieved from reference TRBV19 and TRBJ2-7, is DGGITQSPKYLFRKEGQNVTLSCEQNLNHDAMYWYRQDPGQGLRLIYYSQIVNDFQKGDIAEGYSVSREKKESFPLTVTSAQKNPTAFYLCASSSPLGDEQYFGPGTRLTVT.

Concerning this clone: The sequenced fragment ends 3 residues before the CDR3 boundary, so the rest is inferred from the germline J gene. The chain carries TRBV19 and TRBJ2-5; 8 bases line up with TRBD1. The length of the CDR3 is 15 residues. Germline-derived CDR1 and CDR2 are LNHDA and SQIVND (reference sequence). Unmatched junction bases numbered 6, after V lost 1 base and J lost 5 bases. CDR3 sequence: CASSIGQGALETQYF. The CDR3 bases that were read are TGTGCCAGTAGTATAGGCCAGGGGGCACTTGAGACC.

This clone is labeled medium-sized based on frequency. Incomplete CDR3 DNA: TGTGCCAGCAGCACCGGGACTAGCGGGTACAATGAG. As protein: CASSTGTSGYNE. The CDR3 in its entirety is CASSTGTSGYNEQFF. The J gene is TRBJ2-1, the V gene TRBV13; 12 bases fit TRBD2. The read finishes 3 residues shy of the CDR3 end, and the germline J gene is used to complete it. CDR3 length equals 15 residues. The ends lost 5 bases at V and 4 bases at J; junction bases unmatched: 3. CDR1 PRHDT and CDR2 FYEKMQ come from the germline V gene (reference sequence).

By frequency, this clone is medium-sized. Read coverage stops 3 residues before the CDR3 terminus; the germline J gene supplies the remainder. The sample holds other DNA sequences that translate to the same CDR3. This chain connects TRBV20-1 to TRBJ1-4; a possible D gene is TRBD1 (6 bases). Germline CDR1 reads DFQATT; CDR2 reads SNEGSKA (reference sequence). Deletions cut 2 bases from V and 4 bases from J, with 11 bases between. The CDR3 extends over 14 amino acids. The CDR3 sequence is CSARLQGNNEKLFF. Partial CDR3 DNA: TGCAGTGCTAGATTACAGGGAAATAATGAAAAA.

As to this clone: The CDR3 end is not reached by the read, which stops 3 residues before it; the germline J gene fills it in. V usage is TRBV30 and J usage is TRBJ2-3; 8 bases are shared with TRBD2. Unmatched junction bases numbered 2, after V lost 0 bases and J lost 6 bases. This CDR3 is built from 13 residues. Germline V gene sequence: CDR1 GTSNPN, CDR2 SVGIG (reference sequence). CDR3 DNA, as far as it was read: TGTGCCTGGAGTGTGCGGGAGGTTGATACG. It yields the protein CAWSVREVDT. The entire CDR3 is CAWSVREVDTQYF.